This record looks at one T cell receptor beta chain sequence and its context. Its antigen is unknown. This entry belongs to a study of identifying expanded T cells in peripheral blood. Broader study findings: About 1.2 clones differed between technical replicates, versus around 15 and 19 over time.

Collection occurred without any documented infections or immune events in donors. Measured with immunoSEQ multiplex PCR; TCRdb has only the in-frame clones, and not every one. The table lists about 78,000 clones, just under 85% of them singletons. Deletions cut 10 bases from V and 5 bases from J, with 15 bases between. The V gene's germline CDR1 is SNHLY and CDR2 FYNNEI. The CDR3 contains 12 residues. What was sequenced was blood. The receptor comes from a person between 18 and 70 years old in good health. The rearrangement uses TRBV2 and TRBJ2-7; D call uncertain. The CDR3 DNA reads TGTGCCACCCAAGGATACGTCGACGAGCAGTACTTC. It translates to CATQGYVDEQYF.